This TCR beta chain was recovered during a study of response to subunit inactivated influenza vaccine. This clonotype was detected a few times. What it binds is unknown. The study's findings and limits: New T cells are recruited in small numbers by each seasonal influenza vaccination, according to the authors' suggestion.

MiXCR was run by TCRdb on the RT-PCR reads, yielding one entry per CDR3 protein. The sample gives 500,000 or so distinct CDR3 sequences, approximately 15% of which show up once; roughly 3% is in the top ten. This CDR3 contains 15 residues. CDR1 and CDR2 from the germline V gene are LGHNA and YSLEER. V lost 0 bases and J lost 3, with 8 bases in between. The chain has TRBV4-3 and TRBJ1-4, with D hard to call. The sequencing used CD4+ T cells sorted from PBMCs, collected around 25 months after vaccination. This TCR derives from a man in his fifties or sixties who received an inactivated influenza vaccine. The CDR3 reads CASSQDRAPNEKLFF. CDR3 in DNA: TGCGCCAGCAGCCAAGATCGGGCCCCTAATGAAAAACTGTTTTTT.